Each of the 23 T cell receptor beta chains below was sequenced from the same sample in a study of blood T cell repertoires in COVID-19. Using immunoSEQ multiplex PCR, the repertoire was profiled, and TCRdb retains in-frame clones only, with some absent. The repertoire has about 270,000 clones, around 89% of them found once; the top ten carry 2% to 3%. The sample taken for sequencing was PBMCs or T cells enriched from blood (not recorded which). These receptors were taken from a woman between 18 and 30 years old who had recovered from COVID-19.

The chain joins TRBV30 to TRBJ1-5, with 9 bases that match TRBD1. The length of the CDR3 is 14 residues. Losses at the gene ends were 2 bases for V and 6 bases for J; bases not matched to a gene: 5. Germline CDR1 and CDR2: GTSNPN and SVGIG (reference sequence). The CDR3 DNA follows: TGTGCCTGGAGTCCCGACAGGGGGAGTCAGCCCCAGCATTTT. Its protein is CAWSPDRGSQPQHF. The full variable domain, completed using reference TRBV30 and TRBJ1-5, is SQTIHQWPATLVQPVGSPLSLECTVEGTSNPNLYWYRQAAGRGLQLLFYSVGIGQISSEVPQNLSASRPQDRQFILSSKKLLLSDSGFYLCAWSPDRGSQPQHFGDGTRLSIL.

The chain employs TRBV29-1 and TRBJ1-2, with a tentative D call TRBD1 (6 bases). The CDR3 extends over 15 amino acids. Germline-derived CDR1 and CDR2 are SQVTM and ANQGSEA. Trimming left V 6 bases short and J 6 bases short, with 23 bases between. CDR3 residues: CSVEGEGDVVDGYTF. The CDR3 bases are TGCAGCGTGGAGGGGGAGGGGGATGTCGTAGATGGCTACACCTTC.

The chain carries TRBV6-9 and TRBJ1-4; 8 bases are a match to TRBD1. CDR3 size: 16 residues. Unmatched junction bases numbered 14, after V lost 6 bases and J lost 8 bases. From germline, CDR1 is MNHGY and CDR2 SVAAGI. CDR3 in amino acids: CASRTPPGTGMEKLFF. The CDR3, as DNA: TGTGCCAGCAGGACGCCCCCCGGGACAGGTATGGAAAAACTGTTTTTT.

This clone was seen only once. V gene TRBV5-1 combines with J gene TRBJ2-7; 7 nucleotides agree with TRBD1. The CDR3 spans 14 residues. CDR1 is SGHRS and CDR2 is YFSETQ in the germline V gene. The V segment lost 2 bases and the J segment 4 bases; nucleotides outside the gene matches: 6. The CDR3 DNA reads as TGCGCCAGCAGCTTTGGGACAGATCGTTACGAGCAGTACTTC. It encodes CASSFGTDRYEQYF.

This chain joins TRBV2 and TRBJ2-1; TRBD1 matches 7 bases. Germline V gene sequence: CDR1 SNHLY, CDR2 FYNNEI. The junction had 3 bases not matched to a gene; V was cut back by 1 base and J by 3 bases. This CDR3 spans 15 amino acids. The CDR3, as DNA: TGTGCCAGCAGTGAAGGGGACAGTGGCTACAATGAGCAGTTCTTC. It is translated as CASSEGDSGYNEQFF.

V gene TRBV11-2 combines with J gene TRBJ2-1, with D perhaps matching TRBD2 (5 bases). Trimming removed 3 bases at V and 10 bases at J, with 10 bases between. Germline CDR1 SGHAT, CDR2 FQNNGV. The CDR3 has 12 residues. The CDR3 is CASSFGVSEQFF. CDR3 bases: TGTGCCAGCAGCTTCGGGGTCAGCGAGCAGTTCTTC.

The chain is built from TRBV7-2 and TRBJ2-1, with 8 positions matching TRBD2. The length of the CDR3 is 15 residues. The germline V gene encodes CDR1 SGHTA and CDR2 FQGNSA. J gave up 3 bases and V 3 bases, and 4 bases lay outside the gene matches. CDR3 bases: TGTGCCAGCAGCTTGACGGGGGGGCTCTACAATGAGCAGTTCTTC. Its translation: CASSLTGGLYNEQFF.

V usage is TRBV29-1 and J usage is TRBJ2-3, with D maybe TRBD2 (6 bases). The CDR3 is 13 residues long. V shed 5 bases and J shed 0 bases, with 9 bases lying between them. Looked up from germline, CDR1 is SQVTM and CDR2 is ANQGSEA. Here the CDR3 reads CSVPGVSTDTQYF. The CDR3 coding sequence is TGCAGCGTTCCGGGGGTTAGCACAGATACGCAGTATTTT.

CDR3: CASSLDKFYEQYF. The CDR3 DNA sequence: TGTGCCAGCAGTTTGGACAAGTTCTACGAGCAGTACTTC. The chain employs TRBV2 and TRBJ2-7; maybe TRBD1 (5 bases). This CDR3 has 13 amino acids. Germline V gene lookup returns CDR1 SNHLY and CDR2 FYNNEI. Trimming took off 5 bases at V and 3 bases at J, with 11 bases between the two ends.

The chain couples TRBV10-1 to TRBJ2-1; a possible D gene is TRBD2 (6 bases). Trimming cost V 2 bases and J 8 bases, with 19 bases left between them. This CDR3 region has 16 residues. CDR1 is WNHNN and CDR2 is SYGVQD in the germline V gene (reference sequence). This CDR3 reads CASSERVGGPRDEQFF. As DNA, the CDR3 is TGCGCCAGCAGTGAGAGGGTCGGGGGTCCCCGGGATGAGCAGTTCTTC.

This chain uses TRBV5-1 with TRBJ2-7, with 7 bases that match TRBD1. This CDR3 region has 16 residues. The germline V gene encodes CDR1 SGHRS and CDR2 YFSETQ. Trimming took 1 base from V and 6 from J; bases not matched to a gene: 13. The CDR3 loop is CASSLPSDRLSLEQYF. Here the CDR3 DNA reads TGCGCCAGCAGCTTGCCATCGGACAGGCTCTCCCTCGAGCAGTACTTC.

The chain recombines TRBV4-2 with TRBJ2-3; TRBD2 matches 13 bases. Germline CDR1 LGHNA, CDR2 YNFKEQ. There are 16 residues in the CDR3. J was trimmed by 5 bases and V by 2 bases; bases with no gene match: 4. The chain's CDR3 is CASSQSTSGGVDTQYF. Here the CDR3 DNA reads TGTGCCAGCAGCCAATCTACTAGCGGGGGGGTAGATACGCAGTATTTT.

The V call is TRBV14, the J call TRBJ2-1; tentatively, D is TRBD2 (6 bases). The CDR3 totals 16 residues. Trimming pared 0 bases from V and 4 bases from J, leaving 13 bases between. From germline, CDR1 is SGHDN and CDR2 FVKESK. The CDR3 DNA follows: TGTGCCAGCAGCCAAGAAGTGGGACTCCCGTACAATGAGCAGTTCTTC. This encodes CASSQEVGLPYNEQFF.

In DNA, the CDR3 is TGTGCCAGCAGCCGAAACAGGGGACGATTGAACACTGAAGCTTTCTTT. Protein sequence: CASSRNRGRLNTEAFF. V and J are TRBV11-2 and TRBJ1-1; 7 bases map to TRBD1. The length of the CDR3 is 16 residues. The V segment lost 5 bases and the J segment 0 bases; nucleotides outside the gene matches: 9. Germline lookup yields CDR1 SGHAT and CDR2 FQNNGV.

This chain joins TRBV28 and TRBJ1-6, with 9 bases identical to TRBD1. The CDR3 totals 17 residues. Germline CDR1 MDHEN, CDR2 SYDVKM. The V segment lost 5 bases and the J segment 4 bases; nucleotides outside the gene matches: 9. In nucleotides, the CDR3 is TGTGCCAGCAGTCCAGGACAGGGGCATTCGTATAATTCACCCCTCCACTTT. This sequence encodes CASSPGQGHSYNSPLHF.

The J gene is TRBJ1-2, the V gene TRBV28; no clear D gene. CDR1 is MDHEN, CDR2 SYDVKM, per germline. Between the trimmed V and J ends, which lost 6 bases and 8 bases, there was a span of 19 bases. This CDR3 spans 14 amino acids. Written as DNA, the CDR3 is TGTGCCAGCAGCCTAGCCCCCAGCGCCTCGGGCTACACCTTC. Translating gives CASSLAPSASGYTF.

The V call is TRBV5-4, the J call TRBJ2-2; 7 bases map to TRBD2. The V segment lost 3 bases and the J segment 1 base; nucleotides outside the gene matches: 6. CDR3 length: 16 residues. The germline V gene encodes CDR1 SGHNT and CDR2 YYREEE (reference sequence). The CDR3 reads CASSSSGALNTGELFF. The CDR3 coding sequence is TGTGCCAGCAGCTCGAGCGGGGCCTTGAACACCGGGGAGCTGTTTTTT.

The CDR3 region has the DNA TGTGCCAGCAGCCAAGAATGGTCGGGGAATGAGCAGTTCTTC. Amino acids: CASSQEWSGNEQFF. This sequence joins TRBV3-1 (or the pseudogene TRBV3-2) and TRBJ2-1; weak D call: TRBD2 (5 bases). The CDR3 contains 14 residues. Trimming shortened V by 0 bases and J by 7 bases, and 10 bases separated the two germline ends. Germline lookup yields CDR1 LGHDT and CDR2 YNNKEL (reference sequence).

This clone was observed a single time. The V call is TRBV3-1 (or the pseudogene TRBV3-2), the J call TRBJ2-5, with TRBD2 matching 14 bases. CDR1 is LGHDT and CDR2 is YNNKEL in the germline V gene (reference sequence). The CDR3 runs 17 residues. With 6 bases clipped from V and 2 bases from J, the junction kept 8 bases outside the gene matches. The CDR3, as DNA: TGTGCCAGCAGACTGGGACTAGCGGGGGACTTGCAAGAGACCCAGTACTTC. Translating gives CASRLGLAGDLQETQYF.

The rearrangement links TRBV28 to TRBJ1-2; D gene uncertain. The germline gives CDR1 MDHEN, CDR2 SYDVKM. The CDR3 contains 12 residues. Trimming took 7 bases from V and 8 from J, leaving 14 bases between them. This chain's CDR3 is CASTHRGLGYTF. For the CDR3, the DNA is TGTGCCAGCACCCACCGGGGTCTCGGCTACACCTTC.

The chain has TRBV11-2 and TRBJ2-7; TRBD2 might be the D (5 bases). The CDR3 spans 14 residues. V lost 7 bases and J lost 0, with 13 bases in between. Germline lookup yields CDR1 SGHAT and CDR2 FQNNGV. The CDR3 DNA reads TGTGCCAGCAACCCCATAACTAGCTCCTACGAGCAGTACTTC. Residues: CASNPITSSYEQYF.

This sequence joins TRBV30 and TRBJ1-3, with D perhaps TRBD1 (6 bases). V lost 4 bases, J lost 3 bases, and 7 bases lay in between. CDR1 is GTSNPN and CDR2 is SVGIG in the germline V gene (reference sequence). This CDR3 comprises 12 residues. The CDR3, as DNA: TGTGCCTGGAAGGGGGTTGGAAACACCATATATTTT. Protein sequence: CAWKGVGNTIYF.

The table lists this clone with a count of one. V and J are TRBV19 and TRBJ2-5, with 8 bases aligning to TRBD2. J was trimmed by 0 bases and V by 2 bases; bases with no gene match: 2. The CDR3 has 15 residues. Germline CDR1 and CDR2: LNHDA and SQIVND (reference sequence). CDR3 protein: CASSITSGYQETQYF. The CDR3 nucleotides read TGTGCCAGTAGTATAACTAGCGGTTACCAAGAGACCCAGTACTTC.